The present T cell receptor (beta chain) was sequenced within a study of blood T cell repertoires in COVID-19. The V gene's germline CDR1 is MNHEY and CDR2 SMNVEV (reference sequence). The CDR3 runs 15 residues. Trimming took 1 base from V and 2 from J, leaving 11 bases between them. Clones were read by immunoSEQ multiplex PCR, and TCRdb kept only the in-frame ones, dropping some. The data hold around 250,000 clones, with about 87% observed a single time. Sequencing used PBMCs or T cells enriched from blood (not recorded which). This sequence joins TRBV27 and TRBJ1-2, with unresolved D. The receptor was derived from a woman aged 25 to 45 with acute COVID-19. The CDR3 sequence: CASSLFGRGNYGYTF. The CDR3 DNA reads TGTGCCAGCAGTTTATTTGGCCGCGGGAACTATGGCTACACCTTC.